The entry that follows covers one T cell receptor (beta chain) sequence. Its antigen is still unknown. The sample belongs to a study of radiotherapy plus CTLA-4 blockade in lung cancer. About the study: Disease control was present in 25% to 35% of patients, and objective responses in approximately 20%.

Germline V gene lookup returns CDR1 SGHDN and CDR2 FVKESK. This CDR3 spans 19 amino acids. The V gene end was trimmed by 5 bases and the J gene end by 0 bases; junction bases not matched to a gene: 16. The data were produced by immunoSEQ multiplex PCR, yet TCRdb's version contains in-frame clones alone and is incomplete. The profile shows roughly 32,000 clones, around 70% of them singletons. The study, taken as a whole, reports: In blood, early T cell clone dynamics reportedly predicted response best, together with interferon-beta. Once radiotherapy plus ipilimumab had been given, TCR clones derived from tumor expanded in blood.

Chemo-refractory metastatic non-small-cell lung cancer patients were treated with focal radiation plus CTLA-4 blockade with ipilimumab. The receptor comes from a human donor with non-small cell lung cancer that progressed on radiotherapy plus ipilimumab. The chain links TRBV14 to TRBJ2-3, with 8 bases fitting TRBD1. Source: peripheral blood, taken from a patient treated with radiotherapy plus ipilimumab. CDR3 in amino acids: CASSLGTGYRIWSTDTQYF. The CDR3 DNA reads as TGTGCCAGCAGCTTGGGGACAGGCTATCGTATCTGGAGCACAGATACGCAGTATTTT.